Below are 17 T cell receptor beta chains sequenced from a single sample in a study of shared clonotypes between healthy human individuals. The data were produced by immunoSEQ multiplex PCR, yet TCRdb's version contains in-frame clones alone and is incomplete. The table has roughly 450,000 clones, less than 85% seen once. The material sequenced was PBMCs. All receptors come from a woman aged 40 to 50 in good health. Some clones in this sample may be carry-over from other donors' samples.

The chain is built from TRBV6-6 and TRBJ2-5; 8 bases map to TRBD1. The germline gives CDR1 MNHNY, CDR2 SVGAGI (reference sequence). J gave up 5 bases and V 3 bases, and 8 bases lay outside the gene matches. This CDR3 is 15 amino acids long. The CDR3 nucleotides read TGTGCCAGCAGTTATTCACAGGGGGTGGGGGAGACCCAGTACTTC. Translated: CASSYSQGVGETQYF.

The chain joins TRBV6-1 to TRBJ2-3, with D hard to call. The CDR3 is 16 amino acids. Germline CDR1 and CDR2: MNHNS and SASEGT. V was cut by 4 bases and J by 4 bases, with 18 bases left in between. For the CDR3, the DNA is TGTGCCAGCAGTGGTGCTGGAACGGGCATAGCAGATACGCAGTATTTT. This encodes CASSGAGTGIADTQYF.

The chain carries TRBV4-2 and TRBJ2-3; 8 bases fit TRBD2. The CDR3 is 18 amino acids. CDR1 is LGHNA and CDR2 is YNFKEQ in the germline V gene. Unmatched junction bases numbered 13, after V lost 3 bases and J lost 2 bases. The CDR3 reads CASSHLPRGGIYTDTQYF. CDR3 DNA: TGTGCCAGCAGCCACCTACCACGCGGGGGGATTTACACAGATACGCAGTATTTT.

The chain has TRBV30 and TRBJ1-2; TRBD1 matches at 10 bases. Germline CDR1 GTSNPN, CDR2 SVGIG (reference sequence). Unmatched junction bases numbered 6, after V lost 0 bases and J lost 8 bases. This CDR3 has 14 amino acids. The CDR3 region has the DNA TGTGCCTGGAGTGTACTAGGGACAGGGGACGGCTACACCTTC. It is translated as CAWSVLGTGDGYTF.

Points on this clone: A clone one base away is much larger, so this may be a read error. Distinct nucleotide sequences in the sample also encode this CDR3. The chain has TRBV2 and TRBJ1-5; D may be TRBD1 (5 bases). V lost 6 bases to trimming and J lost 1 base, with 7 bases between them. Germline lookup yields CDR1 SNHLY and CDR2 FYNNEI. The CDR3 totals 13 residues. The CDR3 DNA follows: TGTGCCAGCAGAGGGGACAGCAATCAGCCCCAGCATTTT. It translates to CASRGDSNQPQHF.

The CDR3: CASSLAGKNTGELFF. The DNA for the CDR3 is TGTGCCAGCAGTCTAGCGGGAAAGAACACCGGGGAGCTGTTTTTT. The rearrangement uses TRBV2 and TRBJ2-2; 9 bases fit TRBD2. V dropped 5 bases and J dropped 1; count of bases not matched to a gene: 2. The CDR3 sequence is 15 residues long. Per the germline V gene, CDR1 is SNHLY and CDR2 is FYNNEI.

A remark on this clone: The sample holds other DNA sequences that translate to the same CDR3. The chain employs TRBV30 and TRBJ2-1; 7 bases line up with TRBD1. J gave up 9 bases and V 3 bases, and 2 bases lay outside the gene matches. The CDR3 sequence is 11 residues long. CDR1 is GTSNPN and CDR2 is SVGIG in the germline V gene (reference sequence). CDR3 region: CAWSAGGEQFF. The CDR3 region has the DNA TGTGCCTGGAGCGCAGGGGGTGAGCAGTTCTTC.

The genes are TRBV7-3 and TRBJ1-3; no clear D. V shed 0 bases and J shed 4 bases, with 7 bases lying between them. The CDR3 runs 14 residues. From germline, CDR1 is SGHTA and CDR2 FQGTGA. The CDR3 protein is CASSLTPRGNTIYF. The CDR3 coding sequence is TGTGCCAGCAGCTTAACGCCGCGCGGAAACACCATATATTTT.

The genes are TRBV5-1 and TRBJ2-3, with 10 bases matching TRBD2. Germline loops: CDR1 SGHRS, CDR2 YFSETQ. Trimming at V came to 4 bases and at J to 3 bases, leaving 14 bases not matched to a gene. The CDR3 covers 18 residues. CDR3 bases: TGCGCCAGCAGCCTAAAAACCTTAGCGGGAGGTTCTACAGATACGCAGTATTTT. It encodes CASSLKTLAGGSTDTQYF.

The gene calls are TRBV6-6 and TRBJ1-1; 8 bases match TRBD1. CDR3 length: 12 residues. J gave up 11 bases and V 2 bases, and 4 bases lay outside the gene matches. Germline V lookup: CDR1 MNHNY, CDR2 SVGAGI (reference sequence). The CDR3 DNA reads as TGTGCCAGCAGTTACAAGCAGGGGGCGGCTTTCTTT. Its protein product is CASSYKQGAAFF.

The gene calls are TRBV5-1 and TRBJ2-1; D might be TRBD2 (7 bases). CDR1 is SGHRS and CDR2 is YFSETQ in the germline V gene. The CDR3 is 14 residues long. V lost 4 bases and J lost 4, with 12 bases in between. CDR3 in amino acids: CASSEGGGYNEQFF. In DNA form, the CDR3 reads TGCGCCAGCAGCGAGGGAGGGGGTTACAATGAGCAGTTCTTC.

This rearrangement joins TRBV28 to TRBJ2-5; TRBD2 agrees at 11 bases. V dropped 2 bases and J dropped 3; count of bases not matched to a gene: 2. CDR3 length equals 15 residues. Germline CDR1 is MDHEN and CDR2 is SYDVKM. DNA for the CDR3: TGTGCCAGCAGTTTAGGGGGACTAGCGGAAGAGACCCAGTACTTC. Residues: CASSLGGLAEETQYF.

The rearrangement uses TRBV7-3 and TRBJ2-5; either TRBD1 or TRBD2 may supply D (5 bases each). The germline V gene encodes CDR1 SGHTA and CDR2 FQGTGA. V dropped 4 bases and J dropped 2 bases, with 14 bases sitting between them. The CDR3 contains 15 residues. CDR3 DNA: TGTGCCAGCAGCTCCCTCCCGGGACCGCAAGAGACCCAGTACTTC. It is translated as CASSSLPGPQETQYF.

The rearrangement uses TRBV30 and TRBJ2-2; the match to TRBD2 covers 11 bases. Germline CDR1 and CDR2: GTSNPN and SVGIG (reference sequence). The V segment lost 4 bases and the J segment 4 bases; nucleotides outside the gene matches: 5. The CDR3 has 15 residues. CDR3 sequence reads: CAWKRLAGITGELFF. The CDR3 bases are TGTGCCTGGAAAAGACTAGCGGGAATCACCGGGGAGCTGTTTTTT.

The rearrangement links TRBV2 to TRBJ2-3; D is undetermined. Per the germline V gene, CDR1 is SNHLY and CDR2 is FYNNEI. Trimming removed 6 bases at V and 6 bases at J, with 7 bases between. The CDR3 runs 11 residues. This chain's CDR3 is CASRSMDTQYF. CDR3 coding DNA: TGTGCCAGCAGGTCGATGGATACGCAGTATTTT.

The chain carries TRBV13 and TRBJ2-1; D is undetermined. V was cut by 5 bases and J by 3 bases, with 11 bases left in between. Germline CDR1 and CDR2: PRHDT and FYEKMQ (reference sequence). The CDR3 loop spans 14 amino acids. In DNA, the CDR3 is TGTGCCAGCAGCCCTTATTCTGTCTACAATGAGCAGTTCTTC. Protein sequence: CASSPYSVYNEQFF.

The J gene is TRBJ1-1, the V gene TRBV2; D gene unclear. V lost 8 bases and J 6 bases, leaving 10 bases between the germline ends. In germline, CDR1 is SNHLY, CDR2 FYNNEI. The CDR3 is 11 residues long. This chain's CDR3 is CASLFLSEAFF. As DNA, the CDR3 is TGTGCCAGCTTGTTTTTATCTGAAGCTTTCTTT. The complete variable domain, with remaining parts taken from reference TRBV2 and TRBJ1-1, reads EPEVTQTPSHQVTQMGQEVILRCVPISNHLYFYWYRQILGQKVEFLVSFYNNEISEKSEIFDDQFSVERPDGSNFTLKIRSTKLEDSAMYFCASLFLSEAFFGQGTRLTVV.